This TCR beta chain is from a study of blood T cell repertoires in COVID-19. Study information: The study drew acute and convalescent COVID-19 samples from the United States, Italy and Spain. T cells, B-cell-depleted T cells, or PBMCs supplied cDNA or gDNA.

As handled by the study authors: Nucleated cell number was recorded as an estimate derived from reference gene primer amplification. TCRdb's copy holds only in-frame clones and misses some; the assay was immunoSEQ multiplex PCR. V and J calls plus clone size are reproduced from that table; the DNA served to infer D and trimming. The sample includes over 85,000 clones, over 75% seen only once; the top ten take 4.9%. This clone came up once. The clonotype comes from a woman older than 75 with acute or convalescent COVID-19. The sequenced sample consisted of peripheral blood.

Written as DNA, the CDR3 is TGTGCCAGTAGCCCACCGGAGATCACCGGGGAGCTGTTTTTT. It encodes CASSPPEITGELFF. This sequence joins TRBV19 and TRBJ2-2; D unresolved. The CDR3 totals 14 residues. Germline V CDR1 and CDR2: LNHDA, SQIVND (reference sequence). V was clipped by 6 bases and J by 4 bases, with 12 bases between them.